This T cell receptor (beta chain) was profiled in a study of blood T cells in healthy people across ages (dated by TCRdb to about 2015). The study in broad terms: In model experiments, template switching captured about one uniquely barcoded TCR beta cDNA molecule for every two T cells. The study measured age-related changes in TCR beta repertoire diversity using deep sequencing normalized with unique cDNA molecular identifiers. The donors were split into four age groups: young (average around 15 years), middle-aged (nearly 40), aged (62) and long-lived (roughly 88). To avoid experimental bias, donors of different ages were randomly spread across the sequencing lanes. For two donors (one aged 18 to 30 and one aged 80 or older), the study analyzed two additional independent replicas of 1 million unique cDNA reads from the same blood draw. Paper-wide results and their limitations: Observed TCR beta diversity per million T cells fell roughly linearly with age, and a significant reduction was already apparent by age around 40. Because donor CMV infection status was unknown, age-related changes in expanded clonotypes were potentially confounded. Estimates of total diversity from one million sequenced T cells were regarded as lower bounds and underestimates. The percentage of naive T cells measured by flow cytometry correlated strongly with observed TCR beta diversity. Compared with the aged group, more naive CD4+ T cells, fewer expanded clones and increased TCR diversity were shown by the long-lived group, suggesting age selection. Conclusive comparison of naive and antigen-experienced compartments was prevented by the profiling of bulk unsorted PBMCs.

The library was prepared using 5' RACE. The sequencing machine was an Illumina HiSeq 2500. A second PCR of about 6 to 11 cycles was performed with a sample-barcoded 5' primer and a J-beta primer mix. A template-switch 5' adaptor carrying 12 random nucleotides introduced a unique molecular identifier onto each TCR beta cDNA molecule. Each sample yielded at least 3 million CDR3-containing paired-end reads. First-strand cDNA was synthesized from all RNA with the Mint cDNA synthesis kit, primed by a TRBC-specific oligonucleotide. Following uracil-DNA glycosylase treatment, all cDNA underwent a first 18-cycle PCR with the universal primers M1SS and BC2_uni_R. The study's processing was this. For normalization, 1 million high-quality reads were randomly selected from each sample, with every read carrying a distinct molecular identifier. Reads sharing molecular identifiers were discarded rather than binned into consensus sequences. MiTCR, set to a Q25 quality threshold and the strictest error-elimination algorithm, was used for CDR3 identification, clonotype clustering and error correction. Lower-bound total TCR beta diversity was estimated with a nonparametric unseen species model using Euler transformation. TCRdb itself trimmed the public reads at Q25 with fastp, ran MiXCR and retained productive beta chains. Entries that share a CDR3 protein sequence are merged under the most common genes and DNA. TCRdb, not the original authors, processed these V and J calls. This sample gives some 670,000 distinct CDR3 sequences in total; 52% of them show up just once. The ten largest clones add up to roughly 14% of the sample.

Donors were 40 or so systemically healthy Caucasian individuals from Russia aged roughly 6 to 95 years. Each donor gave 8 to 10 milliliters of peripheral blood, drawn into EDTA-treated Vacutainer tubes. PBMCs were isolated by Ficoll-Paque density-gradient centrifugation, with at least 7 million obtained per sample. Total RNA was extracted from PBMCs with Trizol reagent, with at least 6 micrograms obtained per sample. For every donor, flow cytometry on a PBMC aliquot measured the percentage of naive CD45RAhigh/CD27high T cells. This clonotype has only one observation. Its antigen is currently not known. Base quality data are lacking; no much larger clone is found one base away. One read alone is a weak basis. From its cysteine to its phenylalanine, the CDR3 spans 16 amino acids. Kept here is only the CDR3 DNA, which spans 48 bases and is read in frame from base 1. The germline V gene encodes CDR1 SNHLY and CDR2 FYNNEI. V is pared back by 2 bases and J by 0 bases, with 11 bases lying between the germline termini.

Sequencing was performed on blood. The source is a woman of 80 years or more in good health. The chain couples TRBV2 to TRBJ2-4, and TRBD1 may be the D gene, going by 6 matching bases. Read as DNA, the sequence is TGTGCCAGCAGTGAATTTAGGGGGTTAGCCAAAAACATTCAGTACTTC. The translation is CASSEFRGLAKNIQYF.